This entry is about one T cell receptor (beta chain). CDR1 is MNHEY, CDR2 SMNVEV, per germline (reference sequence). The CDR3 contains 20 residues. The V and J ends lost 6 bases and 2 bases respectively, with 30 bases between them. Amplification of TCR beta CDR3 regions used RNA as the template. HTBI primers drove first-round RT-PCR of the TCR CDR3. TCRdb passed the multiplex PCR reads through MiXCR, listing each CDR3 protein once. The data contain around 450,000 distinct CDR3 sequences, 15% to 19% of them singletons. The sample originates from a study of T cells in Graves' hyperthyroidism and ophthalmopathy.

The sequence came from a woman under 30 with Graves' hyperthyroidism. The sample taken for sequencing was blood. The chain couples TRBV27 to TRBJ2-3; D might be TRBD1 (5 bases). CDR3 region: CASSPFSTSGWRDHTDTQYF. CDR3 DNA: TGTGCCAGCAGCCCTTTCTCCACCTCAGGGTGGAGAGACCACACAGATACGCAGTATTTT.